This TCR beta chain was documented in a study of cytomegalovirus exposure and HLA in healthy donors. The PCR had 60 Vbeta and 13 Jbeta primers. Data came from immunoSEQ multiplex PCR; TCRdb stores just in-frame clones and leaves some out. This sample has 80,000 to 100,000 clones, with about four fifths found just once. The CDR3 has 17 amino acids. Germline V gene data show CDR1 as SGHRS and CDR2 as YFSETQ. With 0 bases clipped from V and 10 bases from J, the junction kept 18 bases outside the gene matches. This chain links TRBV5-1 with TRBJ1-1, with 7 positions matching TRBD1. Source material: PBMCs. This sequence originates from a female donor in good health and CMV-seropositive. The chain's CDR3 is CASSLGGQPYIARGAFF. DNA for the CDR3: TGCGCCAGCAGCTTGGGGGGACAGCCATACATCGCTAGGGGAGCTTTCTTT.